This TCR beta chain was identified in a study of read filtering for tumor transcriptome and immune sequencing. The overall study: Whole-transcriptome libraries were prepared after DNase treatment. Study results and limitations: In IR-seq, single-read clonotypes were roughly 82% of clonotypes but 3.5% to 4% of reads. The CD138-negative fraction was mixed bone marrow immune cells, not pure T cells.

Points on this clonotype: Its specificity is not known.

Sampling of bone marrow took place during active disease in every patient. The library was built from around 0.4 ug RNA with molecular barcoded adaptors for alpha/delta and beta/gamma chains. TCRdb independently ran MiXCR on the reads; one entry per CDR3 protein. The sample carries about 130,000 distinct CDR3 sequences, approximately 12% recorded once. There are 20 residues in the CDR3. Germline V gene lookup returns CDR1 SGHDT and CDR2 YYEEEE. V lost 4 bases to trimming and J lost 0 bases; unmatched junction nucleotides: 16. The chain employs TRBV5-6 and TRBJ2-3; 11 positions agree with TRBD2. The source material was a population of CD138-negative cells sorted from bone marrow. This sequence originates from a donor aged 40 or over with multiple myeloma. CDR3 amino acids: CASSPRTSGGARPSTDTQYF. The CDR3 DNA follows: TGTGCCAGCAGCCCTCGAACTAGCGGGGGAGCGCGTCCTAGCACAGATACGCAGTATTTT.